This entry lists 28 T cell receptor beta chains sequenced from one sample in a study of T cell responses to AZD1222 COVID-19 vaccine. Repertoires were generated with immunoSEQ multiplex PCR, while TCRdb's copy carries only in-frame clones and drops some. The sample includes under 150,000 clones. The sample was peripheral blood. All receptors come from an adult in good health.

This rearrangement joins TRBV5-1 to TRBJ2-7, with D possibly being TRBD1 (6 bases). The V and J ends lost 0 bases and 3 bases respectively, with 13 bases between them. The CDR3 length is 15 residues. CDR1 and CDR2 (germline): SGHRS, YFSETQ. CDR3 loop: CASSLGGTSNYEQYF. The CDR3 DNA reads as TGCGCCAGCAGCTTGGGGGGGACATCGAACTACGAGCAGTACTTC.

This chain links TRBV6-4 with TRBJ1-5, with D hard to call. Germline CDR1 and CDR2: MRHNA and SNTAGT. Trimming took off 0 bases at V and 7 bases at J, with 7 bases between the two ends. This CDR3 has 13 amino acids. CDR3: CASSDSSGQPQHF. The CDR3 DNA reads TGTGCCAGCAGTGACTCAAGTGGGCAGCCCCAGCATTTT.

CDR3 DNA sequence: TGCGCCAGCAGCTTGGGGACGCCTGGCGGCGAAGCTTTCTTT. Protein sequence: CASSLGTPGGEAFF. The chain links TRBV5-1 to TRBJ1-1; D is unresolved. The CDR3 is 14 amino acids. Trimming stripped 0 bases from V and 8 bases from J, with 14 bases between. The germline V gene has CDR1 SGHRS and CDR2 YFSETQ.

V usage is TRBV27 and J usage is TRBJ1-1; D not resolved. V lost 5 bases to trimming and J lost 5 bases, with 15 bases between them. Germline CDR1 and CDR2: MNHEY and SMNVEV (reference sequence). The CDR3 covers 14 residues. Here the CDR3 reads CASSRSRRTTEAFF. CDR3 DNA: TGTGCCAGCAGTCGGAGTCGGAGGACGACTGAAGCTTTCTTT.

V gene TRBV11-3 combines with J gene TRBJ1-1, with unresolved D. The V gene lost 1 base and the J gene lost 0 bases, with 9 bases spanning the gap. The length of the CDR3 is 15 residues. Germline V gene data show CDR1 as SGHNT and CDR2 as YENEEA. CDR3 loop: CASSLGSGMNTEAFF. The DNA of the CDR3 is TGTGCCAGCAGCTTAGGGTCGGGAATGAACACTGAAGCTTTCTTT. The whole variable domain, remainder taken from reference TRBV11-3 and TRBJ1-1, is EAGVVQSPRYKIIEKKQPVAFWCNPISGHNTLYWYLQNLGQGPELLIRYENEEAVDDSQLPKDRFSAERLKGVDSTLKIQPAELGDSAVYLCASSLGSGMNTEAFFGQGTRLTVV.

The chain links TRBV30 to TRBJ1-6; D is unclear. The CDR3 totals 11 residues. Germline values: CDR1 GTSNPN, CDR2 SVGIG (reference sequence). V shed 7 bases and J shed 6 bases, with 7 bases lying between them. This CDR3 is CAYSLNSPLHF. CDR3 nucleotide sequence: TGTGCCTACAGCCTTAATTCACCCCTCCACTTT.

V is TRBV20-1 and J is TRBJ1-5; D is uncertain. This CDR3 has 10 amino acids. Germline values: CDR1 DFQATT, CDR2 SNEGSKA (reference sequence). V dropped 2 bases and J dropped 6 bases, with 2 bases sitting between them. Written as DNA, the CDR3 is TGCAGTGCTAGACTTCAGCCCCAGCATTTT. Amino acid sequence: CSARLQPQHF.

CDR3 in amino acids: CASSSGQGYEQYF. CDR3 nucleotide sequence: TGTGCCAGCTCATCAGGACAGGGCTACGAGCAGTACTTC. The genes are TRBV18 and TRBJ2-7, with TRBD1 matching 8 bases. This CDR3 has 13 residues. The V segment lost 5 bases and the J segment 3 bases; nucleotides outside the gene matches: 3. Germline CDR1 and CDR2: KGHSH and LQKENI. Full variable domain (rest looked up from reference TRBV18 and TRBJ2-7): NAGVMQNPRHLVRRRGQEARLRCSPMKGHSHVYWYRQLPEEGLKFMVYLQKENIIDESGMPKERFSAEFPKEGPSILRIQQVVRGDSAAYFCASSSGQGYEQYFGPGTRLTVT.

The rearrangement joins TRBV27 to TRBJ1-5; possible D gene TRBD1, 5 bases. Germline V gives CDR1 MNHEY, CDR2 SMNVEV (reference sequence). V lost 2 bases and J 1 base, leaving 18 bases between the germline ends. CDR3 length: 18 amino acids. The CDR3 sequence: CASSLVARGGGSNQPQHF. In DNA, the CDR3 is TGTGCCAGCAGTTTAGTCGCGCGGGGTGGGGGGAGCAATCAGCCCCAGCATTTT.

The chain couples TRBV7-3 to TRBJ2-6; tentative D call: TRBD1 (6 bases). The CDR3 is made up of 17 amino acids. Trimming cost V 5 bases and J 0 bases, with 14 bases left between them. Germline CDR1 and CDR2: SGHTA and FQGTGA. The CDR3 protein is CASSSQGYPSGANVLTF. The CDR3 bases are TGTGCCAGCAGCAGTCAGGGGTACCCCTCTGGGGCCAACGTCCTGACTTTC.

The rearrangement links TRBV12-3 or TRBV12-4 to TRBJ2-1; D gene ambiguous. Trimming took 8 bases from V and 1 from J, leaving 6 bases between them. The CDR3 has 12 residues. The CDR3: CASRASYNEQFF. The CDR3 DNA sequence: TGTGCCAGCCGGGCTTCCTACAATGAGCAGTTCTTC.

The rearrangement uses TRBV3-1 (or the pseudogene TRBV3-2) and TRBJ1-4; D might be TRBD1 (5 bases). Germline V gene data show CDR1 as LGHDT and CDR2 as YNNKEL (reference sequence). The CDR3 runs 17 residues. The V end lost 5 bases, the J end lost 4 bases, and 20 bases lay between the germline ends. CDR3 loop: CASSEGLVKGLNEKLFF. CDR3 coding DNA: TGTGCCAGCAGCGAGGGGTTGGTTAAGGGCCTTAATGAAAAACTGTTTTTT.

V is TRBV28 and J is TRBJ1-5; D uncertain. This CDR3 is built from 13 residues. Germline V lookup: CDR1 MDHEN, CDR2 SYDVKM. Trimming pared 8 bases from V and 2 bases from J, leaving 10 bases between. The CDR3 sequence: CASAYSGNQPQHF. In nucleotides, the CDR3 is TGTGCCAGCGCTTATAGTGGCAATCAGCCCCAGCATTTT.

The rearrangement joins TRBV7-7 to TRBJ2-5, with 7 bases identical to TRBD1. Germline V gives CDR1 SSHAT, CDR2 FNYEAQ (reference sequence). The CDR3 extends over 17 amino acids. The ends lost 5 bases at V and 5 bases at J; junction bases unmatched: 17. CDR3 residues: CASSRNVDRASGETQYF. In DNA form, the CDR3 reads TGTGCCAGCAGCCGTAACGTCGACAGGGCGAGCGGCGAGACCCAGTACTTC.

The chain couples TRBV7-9 to TRBJ1-1; TRBD1 matches 9 bases. The CDR3 covers 14 residues. CDR1 SEHNR and CDR2 FQNEAQ come from the germline V gene (reference sequence). The junction had 6 bases not matched to a gene; V was cut back by 6 bases and J by 4 bases. The CDR3 protein is CASSTGGWGTEAFF. In DNA form, the CDR3 reads TGTGCCAGCAGTACAGGGGGCTGGGGCACTGAAGCTTTCTTT.

J is TRBJ2-7 and V is TRBV6-2 or TRBV6-3; 7 nucleotides align to TRBD1. There are 16 residues in the CDR3. Germline V CDR1 and CDR2: MNHEY, SVGEGT. Losses at the gene ends were 0 bases for V and 1 base for J; bases not matched to a gene: 6. CDR3 amino acids: CASSYSGDRVSYEQYF. The CDR3 DNA reads as TGTGCCAGCAGTTACTCGGGTGACAGGGTGTCCTACGAGCAGTACTTC.

DNA of the CDR3: TGCGCCAGCAAAACACAGGGGACGAACACTGAAGCTTTCTTT. It specifies CASKTQGTNTEAFF. The chain combines TRBV5-1 with TRBJ1-1; 7 bases are shared with TRBD1. J was trimmed by 1 base and V by 6 bases; bases with no gene match: 6. Germline V gives CDR1 SGHRS, CDR2 YFSETQ. This CDR3 region has 14 residues.

The genes are TRBV7-9 and TRBJ2-1; TRBD1 or TRBD2 may be the D gene (5 bases each). Trimming cost V 1 base and J 1 base, with 5 bases left between them. This CDR3 is 14 amino acids long. Looked up from germline, CDR1 is SEHNR and CDR2 is FQNEAQ (reference sequence). The CDR3: CASSLGGSYNEQFF. The CDR3 DNA reads TGTGCCAGCAGCTTAGGGGGGTCCTACAATGAGCAGTTCTTC. The variable domain in full, completed from reference TRBV7-9 and TRBJ2-1, reads DTGVSQNPRHKITKRGQNVTFRCDPISEHNRLYWYRQTLGQGPEFLTYFQNEAQLEKSRLLSDRFSAERPKGSFSTLEIQRTEQGDSAMYLCASSLGGSYNEQFFGPGTRLTVL.

The chain uses TRBV18 and TRBJ2-5; D is unclear. Trimming left V 2 bases short and J 5 bases short, with 6 bases between. Germline V gene data show CDR1 as KGHSH and CDR2 as LQKENI. The CDR3 contains 12 residues. The CDR3 DNA reads as TGTGCCAGCTCACCAGGGCGGGAGACCCAGTACTTC. The encoded protein is CASSPGRETQYF.

The chain couples TRBV28 to TRBJ2-7, with unresolved D. Trimming shortened V by 3 bases and J by 3 bases, and 9 bases separated the two germline ends. From germline, CDR1 is MDHEN and CDR2 SYDVKM. The CDR3 loop spans 13 amino acids. As DNA, the CDR3 is TGTGCCAGCAGTTTTCATGGTCGCTACGAGCAGTACTTC. Translating gives CASSFHGRYEQYF.

The chain couples TRBV19 to TRBJ1-2; possibly TRBD1 for D (6 bases). The CDR3 loop spans 15 amino acids. Per the germline V gene, CDR1 is LNHDA and CDR2 is SQIVND (reference sequence). V lost 4 bases and J 4 bases, leaving 16 bases between the germline ends. CDR3 sequence reads: CASSTSGHWGYGYTF. As DNA, the CDR3 is TGTGCCAGTAGTACTTCGGGACATTGGGGCTATGGCTACACCTTC.

The V gene is TRBV18, the J gene TRBJ1-2, with D hard to call. Germline V gives CDR1 KGHSH, CDR2 LQKENI. Trimming took off 1 base at V and 2 bases at J, with 14 bases between the two ends. CDR3 length: 16 amino acids. For the CDR3, the DNA is TGTGCCAGCTCACCACTGAAGGACGGGATAAACTATGGCTACACCTTC. Its translation is CASSPLKDGINYGYTF. Full variable domain (missing parts from reference TRBV18 and TRBJ1-2): NAGVMQNPRHLVRRRGQEARLRCSPMKGHSHVYWYRQLPEEGLKFMVYLQKENIIDESGMPKERFSAEFPKEGPSILRIQQVVRGDSAAYFCASSPLKDGINYGYTFGSGTRLTVV.

The genes are TRBV7-3 and TRBJ2-2, with 13 bases lining up with TRBD2. V was pared by 5 bases and J by 2 bases, with 11 bases of the junction left unmatched. CDR3 size: 19 residues. Germline lookup yields CDR1 SGHTA and CDR2 FQGTGA. For the CDR3, the DNA is TGTGCCAGCAGCCCGATTGGACTAGCGGGGGCTTTAAACACCGGGGAGCTGTTTTTT. Its protein is CASSPIGLAGALNTGELFF.

The DNA for the CDR3 is TGTGCCAGCACGCAGGGGCTAGACTACGAGCAGTACTTC. Translated, it gives CASTQGLDYEQYF. The genes are TRBV6-5 and TRBJ2-7; D may be TRBD1 (6 bases). The germline gives CDR1 MNHEY, CDR2 SVGAGI. This CDR3 region has 13 residues. V lost 7 bases, J lost 3 bases, and 13 bases lay in between.

This sequence joins TRBV4-3 and TRBJ2-2, with D possibly being TRBD2 (5 bases). CDR3 length equals 16 residues. Germline V gene sequence: CDR1 LGHNA, CDR2 YSLEER. V lost 1 base and J 0 bases, leaving 9 bases between the germline ends. The CDR3 here is CASSQANSANTGELFF. The CDR3 DNA sequence: TGCGCCAGCAGCCAAGCCAATAGCGCGAACACCGGGGAGCTGTTTTTT.

The chain uses TRBV6-5 and TRBJ2-7, with 9 bases aligning to TRBD1. V dropped 6 bases and J dropped 4; count of bases not matched to a gene: 10. The germline gives CDR1 MNHEY, CDR2 SVGAGI. This CDR3 spans 15 amino acids. CDR3 amino acids: CASSREGQGSYEQYF. The DNA for the CDR3 is TGTGCCAGCAGCCGTGAGGGACAGGGATCGTACGAGCAGTACTTC.

The chain uses TRBV6-5 and TRBJ1-1; D gene unclear. Germline CDR1 is MNHEY and CDR2 is SVGAGI. The CDR3 runs to 12 residues. V lost 0 bases, J lost 3 bases, and 2 bases lay in between. The DNA for the CDR3 is TGTGCCAGCAGTTACTCAGACACTGAAGCTTTCTTT. Translation gives CASSYSDTEAFF.

This chain connects TRBV3-1 (or the pseudogene TRBV3-2) to TRBJ1-2; a possible D gene is TRBD1 (6 bases). Germline loops: CDR1 LGHDT, CDR2 YNNKEL (reference sequence). The CDR3 runs 14 residues. V was cut by 5 bases and J by 4 bases, with 14 bases left in between. The CDR3 reads CASSRGAEAYGYTF. The CDR3 DNA reads TGTGCCAGCAGCAGGGGGGCGGAAGCCTATGGCTACACCTTC.